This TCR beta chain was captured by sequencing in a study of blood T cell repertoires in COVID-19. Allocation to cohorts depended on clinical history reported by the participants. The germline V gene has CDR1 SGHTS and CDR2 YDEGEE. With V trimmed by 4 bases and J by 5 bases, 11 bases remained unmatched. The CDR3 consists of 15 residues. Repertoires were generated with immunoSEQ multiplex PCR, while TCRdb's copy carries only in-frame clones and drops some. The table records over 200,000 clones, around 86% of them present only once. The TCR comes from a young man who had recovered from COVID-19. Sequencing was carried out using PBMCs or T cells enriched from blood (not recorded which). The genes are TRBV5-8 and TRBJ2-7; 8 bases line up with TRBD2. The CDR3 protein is CASSRGPGLDNEQYF. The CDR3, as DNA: TGTGCCAGCAGCAGGGGACCGGGACTAGATAACGAGCAGTACTTC. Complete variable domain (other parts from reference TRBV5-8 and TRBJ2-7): EAGVTQSPTHLIKTRGQQATLRCSPISGHTSVYWYQQALGLGLQFLLWYDEGEERNRGNFPPRFSGRQFPNYSSELNVNALELEDSALYLCASSRGPGLDNEQYFGPGTRLTVT.